In this sample, the clone carrying this TCR beta chain turned up a few times. This CDR3 comprises 13 residues. V dropped 3 bases and J dropped 5; count of bases not matched to a gene: 3. CDR1 and CDR2 (germline): LNHDA, SQIVND (reference sequence). The data originate from a study of OX40 agonist ivuxolimab in advanced cancers. Only in-frame clones appear in the TCRdb table, and some are missing; sequencing was by immunoSEQ multiplex PCR. The data show approximately 24,000 clones, 84% seen once. Sequenced here: CD4+ or CD8+ T cells sorted from blood, sampled in a trial of the OX40 agonist ivuxolimab. The genes are TRBV19 and TRBJ1-1; 7 positions agree with TRBD1. The clonotype comes from an adult with an advanced solid tumor such as melanoma, head and neck, liver or kidney cancer. CDR3 amino acids: CASSIQGDTEAFF. CDR3 sequence (DNA): TGTGCCAGTAGTATTCAGGGGGATACTGAAGCTTTCTTT.